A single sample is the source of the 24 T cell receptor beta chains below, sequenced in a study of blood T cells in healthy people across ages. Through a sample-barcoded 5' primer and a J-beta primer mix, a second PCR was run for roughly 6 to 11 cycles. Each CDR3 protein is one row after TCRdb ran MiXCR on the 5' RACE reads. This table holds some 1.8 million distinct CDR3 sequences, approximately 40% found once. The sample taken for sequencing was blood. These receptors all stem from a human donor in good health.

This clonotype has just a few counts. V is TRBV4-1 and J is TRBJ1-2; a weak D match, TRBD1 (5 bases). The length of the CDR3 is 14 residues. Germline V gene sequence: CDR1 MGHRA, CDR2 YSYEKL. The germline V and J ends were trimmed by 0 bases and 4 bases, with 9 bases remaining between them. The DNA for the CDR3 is TGCGCCAGCAGCCAAGATGGGGCCCTCTATGGCTACACCTTC. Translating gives CASSQDGALYGYTF.

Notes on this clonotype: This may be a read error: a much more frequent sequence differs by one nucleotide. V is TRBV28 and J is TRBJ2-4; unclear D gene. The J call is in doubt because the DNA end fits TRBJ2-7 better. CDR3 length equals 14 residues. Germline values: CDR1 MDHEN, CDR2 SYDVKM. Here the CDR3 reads CARKAPDITYEQYF. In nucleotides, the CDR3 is TGTGCCCGCAAAGCCCCTGACATTACCTACGAGCAGTACTTC.

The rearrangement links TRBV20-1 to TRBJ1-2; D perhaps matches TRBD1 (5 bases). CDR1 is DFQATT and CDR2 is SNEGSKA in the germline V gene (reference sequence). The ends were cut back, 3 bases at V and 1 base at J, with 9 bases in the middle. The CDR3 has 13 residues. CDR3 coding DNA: TGCAGTGCTAGGGACACCAATAACTATGGCTACACCTTC. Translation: CSARDTNNYGYTF.

The CDR3 reads CASSQDRSPNQPQHF. The CDR3 region has the DNA TGCGCCAGCAGCCAAGACCGGAGCCCAAATCAGCCCCAGCATTTT. This chain links TRBV4-3 with TRBJ1-5; no reliable D call. The CDR3 has 15 amino acids. Germline CDR1 is LGHNA and CDR2 is YSLEER. Between the trimmed V and J ends, which lost 0 bases and 4 bases, there was a span of 10 bases.

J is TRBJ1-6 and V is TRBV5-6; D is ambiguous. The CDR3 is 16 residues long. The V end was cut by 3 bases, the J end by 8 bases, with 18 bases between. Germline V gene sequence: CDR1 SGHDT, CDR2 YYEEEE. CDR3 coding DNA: TGTGCCAGCAGCTCGACCATGCCTATTCCGGATTCACCCCTCCACTTT. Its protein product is CASSSTMPIPDSPLHF.

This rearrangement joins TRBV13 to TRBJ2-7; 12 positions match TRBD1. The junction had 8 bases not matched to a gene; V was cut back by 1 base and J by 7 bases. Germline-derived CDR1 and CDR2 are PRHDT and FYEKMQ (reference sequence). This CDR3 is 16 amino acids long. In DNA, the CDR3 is TGTGCCAGCAGCTTAGAGCCGGGACAGGGGGCGAGTGAGCAGTACTTC. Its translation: CASSLEPGQGASEQYF.

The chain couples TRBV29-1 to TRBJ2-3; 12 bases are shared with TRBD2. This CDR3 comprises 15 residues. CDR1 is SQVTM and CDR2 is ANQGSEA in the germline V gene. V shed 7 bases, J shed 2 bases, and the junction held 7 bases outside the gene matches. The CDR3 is CSAKTSGSLTDTQYF. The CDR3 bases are TGCAGCGCCAAGACTAGCGGGAGCCTCACAGATACGCAGTATTTT.

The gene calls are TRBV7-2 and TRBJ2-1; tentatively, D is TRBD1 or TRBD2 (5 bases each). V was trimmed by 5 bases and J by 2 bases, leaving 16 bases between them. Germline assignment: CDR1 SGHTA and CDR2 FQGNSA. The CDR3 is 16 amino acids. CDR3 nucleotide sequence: TGTGCCAGCAGCCTGGGGCCAAGGGGAGCCTACAATGAGCAGTTCTTC. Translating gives CASSLGPRGAYNEQFF.

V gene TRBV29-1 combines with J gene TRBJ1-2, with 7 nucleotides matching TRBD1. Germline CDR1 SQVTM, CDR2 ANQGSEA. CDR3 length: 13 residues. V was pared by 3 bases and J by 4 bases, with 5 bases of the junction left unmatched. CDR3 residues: CSVDRGTPYGYTF. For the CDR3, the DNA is TGCAGCGTTGACAGGGGGACACCCTATGGCTACACCTTC. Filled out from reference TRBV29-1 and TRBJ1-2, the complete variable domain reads SAVISQKPSRDICQRGTSLTIQCQVDSQVTMMFWYRQQPGQSLTLIATANQGSEATYESGFVIDKFPISRPNLTFSTLTVSNMSPEDSSIYLCSVDRGTPYGYTFGSGTRLTVV.

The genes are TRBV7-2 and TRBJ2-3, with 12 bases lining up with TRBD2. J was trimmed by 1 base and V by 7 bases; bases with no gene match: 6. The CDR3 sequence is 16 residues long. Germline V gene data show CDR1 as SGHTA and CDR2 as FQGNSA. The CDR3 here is CASTRRLAGGTDTQYF. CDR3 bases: TGTGCCAGCACCCGCCGACTAGCGGGGGGCACAGATACGCAGTATTTT.

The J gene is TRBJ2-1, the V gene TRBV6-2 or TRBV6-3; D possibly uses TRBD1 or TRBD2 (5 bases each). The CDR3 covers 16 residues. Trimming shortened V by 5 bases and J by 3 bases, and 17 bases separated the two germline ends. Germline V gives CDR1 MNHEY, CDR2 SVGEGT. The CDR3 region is CASSTFRDGYYNEQFF. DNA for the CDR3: TGTGCCAGCAGTACCTTCCGGGACGGCTACTACAATGAGCAGTTCTTC.

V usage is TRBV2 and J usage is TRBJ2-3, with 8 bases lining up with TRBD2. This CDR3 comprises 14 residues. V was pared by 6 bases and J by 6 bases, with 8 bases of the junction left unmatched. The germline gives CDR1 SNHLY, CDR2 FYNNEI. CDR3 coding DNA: TGTGCCAGCAGCTACGGGGGGGCCTGGGATACGCAGTATTTT. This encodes CASSYGGAWDTQYF.

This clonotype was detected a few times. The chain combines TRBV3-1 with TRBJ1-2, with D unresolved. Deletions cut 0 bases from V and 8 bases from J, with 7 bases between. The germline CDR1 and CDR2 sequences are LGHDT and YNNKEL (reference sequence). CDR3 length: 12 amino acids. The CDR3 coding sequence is TGTGCCAGCAGCCAAGATACGGAAGGCTACACCTTC. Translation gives CASSQDTEGYTF.

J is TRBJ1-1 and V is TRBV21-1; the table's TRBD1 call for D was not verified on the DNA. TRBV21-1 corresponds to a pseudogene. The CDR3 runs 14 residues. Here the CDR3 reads CASIRATGNTEAFF. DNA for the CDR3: TGTGCCAGCATCCGTGCGACAGGGAACACTGAAGCTTTCTTT.

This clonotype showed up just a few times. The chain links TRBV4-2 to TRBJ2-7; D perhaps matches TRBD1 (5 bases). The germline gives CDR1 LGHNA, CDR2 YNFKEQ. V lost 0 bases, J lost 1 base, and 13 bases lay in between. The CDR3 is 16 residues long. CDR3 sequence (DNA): TGTGCCAGCAGCCAAGAGAACCAGGGAATTTCCTACGAGCAGTACTTC. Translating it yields CASSQENQGISYEQYF.

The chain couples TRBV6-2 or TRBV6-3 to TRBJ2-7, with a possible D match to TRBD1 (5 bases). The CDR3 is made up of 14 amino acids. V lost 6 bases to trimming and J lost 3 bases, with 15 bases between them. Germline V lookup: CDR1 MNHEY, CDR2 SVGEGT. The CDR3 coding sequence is TGTGCCAGCAGATCCTACAGGTTTCTCTACGAGCAGTACTTC. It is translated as CASRSYRFLYEQYF.

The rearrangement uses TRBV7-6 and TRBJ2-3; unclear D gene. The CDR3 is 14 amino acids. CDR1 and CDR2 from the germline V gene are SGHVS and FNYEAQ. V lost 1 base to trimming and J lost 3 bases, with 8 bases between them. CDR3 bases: TGTGCCAGCAGCTTAGATGCCGATACAGATACGCAGTATTTT. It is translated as CASSLDADTDTQYF.

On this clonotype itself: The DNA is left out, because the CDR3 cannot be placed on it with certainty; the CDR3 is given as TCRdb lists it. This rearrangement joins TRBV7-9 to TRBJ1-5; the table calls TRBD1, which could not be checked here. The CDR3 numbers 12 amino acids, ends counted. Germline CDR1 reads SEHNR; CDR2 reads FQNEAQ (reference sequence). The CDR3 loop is CASSFAAGAVHF.

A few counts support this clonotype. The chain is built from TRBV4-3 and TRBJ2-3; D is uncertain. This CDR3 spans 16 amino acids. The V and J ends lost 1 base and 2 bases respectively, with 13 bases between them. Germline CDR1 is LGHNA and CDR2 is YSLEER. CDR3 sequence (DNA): TGCGCCAGCAGCCAAGCCCCATGGGCCGACACAGATACGCAGTATTTT. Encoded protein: CASSQAPWADTDTQYF.

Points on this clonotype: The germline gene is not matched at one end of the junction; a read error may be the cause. CDR3 nucleotides: TGCGCCAGCAGCTTCCCAGGGACTGTGTACAGTGAGCAGTTCTTC. The encoded protein is CASSFPGTVYSEQFF. The rearrangement links TRBV5-1 to TRBJ2-1, with D tentatively TRBD2 (6 bases). The CDR3 has 15 residues. Germline V CDR1 and CDR2: SGHRS, YFSETQ.

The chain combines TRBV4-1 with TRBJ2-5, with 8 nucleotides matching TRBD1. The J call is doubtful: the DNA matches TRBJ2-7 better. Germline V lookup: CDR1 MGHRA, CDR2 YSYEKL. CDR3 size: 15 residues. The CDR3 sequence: CASSQGTGINYEQYF. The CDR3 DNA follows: TGCGCCAGCAGCCAAGGGACAGGGATTAACTACGAGCAGTACTTC.

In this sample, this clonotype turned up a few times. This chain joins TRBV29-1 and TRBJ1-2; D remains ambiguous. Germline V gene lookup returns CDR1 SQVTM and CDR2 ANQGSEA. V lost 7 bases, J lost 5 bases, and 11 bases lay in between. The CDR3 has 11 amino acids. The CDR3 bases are TGCAGCGGTCTGGACCTATATGGCTACACCTTC. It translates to CSGLDLYGYTF.

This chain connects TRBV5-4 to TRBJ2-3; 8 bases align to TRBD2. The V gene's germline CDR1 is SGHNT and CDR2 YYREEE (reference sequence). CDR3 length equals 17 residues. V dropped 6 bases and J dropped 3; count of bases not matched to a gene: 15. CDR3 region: CASTLGGERGRTDTQYF. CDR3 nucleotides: TGTGCCAGCACCCTTGGGGGGGAGCGGGGGAGGACAGATACGCAGTATTTT.

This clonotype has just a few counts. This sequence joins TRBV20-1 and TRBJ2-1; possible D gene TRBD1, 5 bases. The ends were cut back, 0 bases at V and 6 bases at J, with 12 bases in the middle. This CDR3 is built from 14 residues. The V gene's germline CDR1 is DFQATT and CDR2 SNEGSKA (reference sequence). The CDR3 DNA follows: TGCAGTGCTAGAGATTGGCAGGGCGGCAATGAGCAGTTCTTC. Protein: CSARDWQGGNEQFF.